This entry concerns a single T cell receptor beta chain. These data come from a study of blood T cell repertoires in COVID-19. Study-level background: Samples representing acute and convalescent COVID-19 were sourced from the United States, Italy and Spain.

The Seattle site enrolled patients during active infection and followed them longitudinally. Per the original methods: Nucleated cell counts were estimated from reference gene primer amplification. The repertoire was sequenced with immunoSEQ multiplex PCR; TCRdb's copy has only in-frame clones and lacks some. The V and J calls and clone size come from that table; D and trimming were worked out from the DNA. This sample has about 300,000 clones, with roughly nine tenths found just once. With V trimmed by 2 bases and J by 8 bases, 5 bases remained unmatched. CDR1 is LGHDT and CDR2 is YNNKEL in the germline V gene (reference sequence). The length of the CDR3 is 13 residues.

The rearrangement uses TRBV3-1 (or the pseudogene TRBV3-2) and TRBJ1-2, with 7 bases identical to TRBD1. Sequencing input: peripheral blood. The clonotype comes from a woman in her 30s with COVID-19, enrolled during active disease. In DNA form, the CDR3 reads TGTGCCAGCAGCCAATCCGGGACAGACGGCTACACCTTC. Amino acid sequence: CASSQSGTDGYTF.